This T cell receptor beta chain derives from a study of blood T cell repertoires in COVID-19. Study context: Sites across the United States, Italy and Spain contributed samples from acute and convalescent COVID-19. The analysed material was cDNA or gDNA that came from T cells, B-cell-depleted T cells, or PBMCs.

Original analysis: Amplifying reference gene primers gave estimates of nucleated cell counts. Clones were sequenced by immunoSEQ multiplex PCR, and TCRdb holds only the in-frame ones, with some missing. V, J and clone size derive from that table, while D and trimming were established from the DNA sequence. The repertoire includes approximately 82,000 clones, about 92% of them detected once, and about 5.9% sits in the top ten. The CDR3 is 13 residues long. V lost 6 bases, J lost 7 bases, and 13 bases lay in between. Germline V CDR1 and CDR2: MNHEY, SVGAGI. The sequence derives from an older woman with active COVID-19. The chain employs TRBV6-5 and TRBJ1-5; the D gene is possibly TRBD1 (6 bases). Input material: peripheral blood. CDR3 nucleotide sequence: TGTGCCAGCAGCCCACAGGGTGGGCAGCCCCAGCATTTT. Residues: CASSPQGGQPQHF.